The rows below give T cell receptor beta chains drawn from one sample of a study of cytomegalovirus exposure and HLA in healthy donors. Only in-frame clones appear in the TCRdb table, and some are missing; sequencing was by immunoSEQ multiplex PCR. The sample records 300,000 to 400,000 clones, roughly 90% being singletons. The sequencing sample was made of PBMCs. Receptors were obtained from a woman under 30 in good health and CMV-seronegative. The CDR3 runs from the conserved cysteine through the conserved F or W. The D gene is left open where the match is weak. Size is stated for part of the rows, as once, few or many counts, or as a class when the clone is expanded.

abundance: NA; j_gene: TRBJ1-3; d_gene: NA; len: 17; v_gene: TRBV4-1; CDR3aa: CASSQVRGGPSGNTIYF; CDR3nt: TGCGCCAGCAGCCAAGTTAGAGGAGGACCCTCTGGAAACACCATATATTTT
abundance: NA; j_gene: TRBJ2-3; d_gene: TRBD2; len: 15; v_gene: TRBV18; CDR3aa: CASSPRTSGTDTQYF; CDR3nt: TGTGCCAGCTCACCTCGGACTAGCGGCACAGATACGCAGTATTTT
abundance: NA; j_gene: TRBJ1-5; d_gene: NA; len: 14; v_gene: TRBV6-1; CDR3aa: CASIQAASNQPQHF; CDR3nt: TGTGCCAGCATACAGGCGGCTAGCAATCAGCCCCAGCATTTT
abundance: NA; j_gene: TRBJ1-2; d_gene: TRBD1; len: 16; v_gene: TRBV5-6; CDR3aa: CASSSETGGSFGGYTF; CDR3nt: TGTGCCAGCAGCTCCGAGACAGGGGGGAGCTTTGGTGGCTACACCTTC
abundance: NA; j_gene: TRBJ1-2; d_gene: NA; len: 15; v_gene: TRBV14; CDR3aa: CASSSIDTSNYGYTF; CDR3nt: TGTGCCAGCAGCAGCATTGACACGTCTAACTATGGCTACACCTTC
abundance: few; j_gene: TRBJ1-1; d_gene: NA; len: 14; v_gene: TRBV18; CDR3aa: CASSPRVQNTEAFF; CDR3nt: TGTGCCAGCTCACCACGTGTCCAGAACACTGAAGCTTTCTTT
abundance: NA; j_gene: TRBJ2-1; d_gene: NA; len: 11; v_gene: TRBV7-8; CDR3aa: CASSFGPLEFF; CDR3nt: TGTGCCAGCAGCTTTGGCCCTCTTGAGTTCTTC
abundance: few; j_gene: TRBJ2-2; d_gene: NA; len: 14; v_gene: TRBV28; CDR3aa: CASSFNSLTGELFF; CDR3nt: TGTGCCAGCAGTTTCAACAGCCTCACCGGGGAGCTGTTTTTT
abundance: NA; j_gene: TRBJ1-1; d_gene: TRBD1; len: 15; v_gene: TRBV28; CDR3aa: CASSSAGQGRTEAFF; CDR3nt: TGTGCCAGCAGTTCCGCGGGACAGGGTCGCACTGAAGCTTTCTTT
abundance: NA; j_gene: TRBJ1-1; d_gene: TRBD1; len: 13; v_gene: TRBV18; CDR3aa: CASSIGTGDEAFF; CDR3nt: TGTGCCAGCTCAATCGGGACAGGGGACGAAGCTTTCTTT
abundance: NA; j_gene: TRBJ1-1; d_gene: TRBD1; len: 16; v_gene: TRBV4-1; CDR3aa: CASSQEGTGGLTEAFF; CDR3nt: TGCGCCAGCAGCCAAGAGGGGACAGGGGGATTGACTGAAGCTTTCTTT
abundance: NA; j_gene: TRBJ2-7; d_gene: NA; len: 12; v_gene: TRBV27; CDR3aa: CASSPTDNEQYF; CDR3nt: TGTGCCAGCAGCCCCACAGACAACGAGCAGTACTTC
abundance: NA; j_gene: TRBJ2-1; d_gene: TRBD2; len: 18; v_gene: TRBV27; CDR3aa: CASSLRTSGSYYYNEQFF; CDR3nt: TGTGCCAGCAGTTTACGGACTAGCGGGAGTTATTACTACAATGAGCAGTTCTTC
abundance: NA; j_gene: TRBJ1-2; d_gene: NA; len: 14; v_gene: TRBV27; CDR3aa: CASSLIRGVMRYTF; CDR3nt: TGTGCCAGCAGTTTAATCCGGGGGGTAATGCGCTACACCTTC
abundance: NA; j_gene: TRBJ2-7; d_gene: NA; len: 19; v_gene: TRBV15; CDR3aa: CATSRDLSQVPSGVYEQYF; CDR3nt: TGTGCCACCAGCAGAGACTTGTCACAGGTTCCCTCCGGAGTATACGAGCAGTACTTC